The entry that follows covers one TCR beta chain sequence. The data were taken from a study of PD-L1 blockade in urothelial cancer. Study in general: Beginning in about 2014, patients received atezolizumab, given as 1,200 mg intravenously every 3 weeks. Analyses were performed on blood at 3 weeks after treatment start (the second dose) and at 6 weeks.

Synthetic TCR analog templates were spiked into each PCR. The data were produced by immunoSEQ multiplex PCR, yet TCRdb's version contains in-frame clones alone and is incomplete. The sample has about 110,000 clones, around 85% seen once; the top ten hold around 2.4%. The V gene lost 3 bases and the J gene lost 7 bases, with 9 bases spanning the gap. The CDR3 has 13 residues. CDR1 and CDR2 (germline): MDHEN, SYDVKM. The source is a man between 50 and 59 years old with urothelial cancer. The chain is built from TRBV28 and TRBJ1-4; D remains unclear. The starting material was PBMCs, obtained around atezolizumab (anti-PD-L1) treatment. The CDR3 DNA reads TGTGCCAGCAGTTTCGGACTGGGTGAAAAACTGTTTTTT. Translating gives CASSFGLGEKLFF. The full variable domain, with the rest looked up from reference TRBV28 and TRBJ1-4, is DVKVTQSSRYLVKRTGEKVFLECVQDMDHENMFWYRQDPGLGLRLIYFSYDVKMKEKGDIPEGYSVSREKKERFSLILESASTNQTSMYLCASSFGLGEKLFFGSGTQLSVL.